The rows below give T cell receptor beta chains drawn from one sample of a study of shared clonotypes between healthy human individuals. Method: immunoSEQ multiplex PCR; TCRdb's copy keeps in-frame clones and lacks some. The sample carries 2 million to 2.5 million clones, around 95% recorded once. Sequenced sample: naive CD4+ T cells sorted from blood. All receptors come from a man aged 18 to 29 in good health. Both conserved end residues are part of each CDR3.

TRBV30	CAWSVLSSYNSPLHF
TRBV7-9	CASSSSGGHEKLFF
TRBV5-1	CASSLVTTNTGELFF
TRBV19	CASRRLAGVPDTRYF
TRBV18	CASSQSTGNSPLHF
TRBV27	CASSLAGAEFNEQFF
TRBV7-2	CASSPPTSSWEGPNEQFF
TRBV5-6	CASSHSGTSGEQYF
TRBV18	CASSPLSVGQGRRDTQYF
TRBV7-8	CASTPVGPLNQPQHF
TRBV5-1	CASSLDRTAAYEQYF
TRBV18	CASSQQEGAVETQYF
TRBV6-5	CASRYRTGGYETQYF
TRBV6-5	CASRSDSLAKNIQYF
TRBV19	CASSIAGQFYEQYF
TRBV9	CASSGHPSGYTF
TRBV7-9	CASSYRGPGWGEQFF
TRBV4-3	CASSPVAANTGELFF
TRBV6-1	CASSDVWGGAYGYTF
TRBV11-2	CASRKPTSGKYEQYF
TRBV4-1	CASSQVPQETQYF
TRBV19	CASSKEAGVAFF
TRBV11-2	CASSLSLVSEQYF
TRBV5-1	CASSLLWDRANSPLHF
TRBV28	CASSSSREQYF
TRBV18	CASSPLNPNTEAFF
TRBV2	CASSASAYEQYF
TRBV5-4	CASSSSGVGRSDTQYF
TRBV30	CAWRDSQNQPQHF
TRBV6-5	CASSRTGEARAEAFF
TRBV5-1	CASSSGQGNTGELFF
TRBV7-2	CASSRGQGSSYEQYF
TRBV7-9	CASSLNQLTYEQYF
TRBV11-2	CASSLDLGVGRGNTIYF
TRBV4-1	CASSQDPRGEEPQHF
TRBV5-1	CASSLVAAEKLFF
TRBV10-3	CAIMGQGGSYEQYF
TRBV15	CATSRVAGDVAKNIQYF
TRBV18	CASSPPVDYEQYF
TRBV5-6	CASSSLGLAGNGANVLTF